Included here is one T cell receptor (beta chain) sequence, with context. Profiled with immunoSEQ multiplex PCR; TCRdb holds only in-frame clones, not every one. The repertoire consists of some 290,000 clones, with about 85% occurring once and the leading ten covering 2.1%. V was pared by 4 bases and J by 1 base, with 6 bases of the junction left unmatched. Germline CDR1 is SGHDN and CDR2 is FVKESK. The CDR3 extends over 16 amino acids. This entry is derived from a study of Ad26.COV2.S vaccination and SARS-CoV-2 variants. Treatment denoted: around 19 received Ad26.COV2.S at low or high dose, single or two shots; about 5 received placebo; per-sample allocation not given. It was on day 63 after the first vaccine or placebo injection that samples were taken.

The origin of this receptor is a person between 18 and 65 years old who received the Ad26.COV2.S COVID-19 vaccine or a placebo. The chain uses TRBV14 and TRBJ2-2; 7 bases map to TRBD1. The sequencing here drew on peripheral blood, taken in a trial of Ad26.COV2.S vaccine versus placebo. The CDR3 here is CASSLIRDRNTGELFF. In nucleotides, the CDR3 is TGTGCCAGCAGCCTAATCCGGGACAGGAACACCGGGGAGCTGTTTTTT.